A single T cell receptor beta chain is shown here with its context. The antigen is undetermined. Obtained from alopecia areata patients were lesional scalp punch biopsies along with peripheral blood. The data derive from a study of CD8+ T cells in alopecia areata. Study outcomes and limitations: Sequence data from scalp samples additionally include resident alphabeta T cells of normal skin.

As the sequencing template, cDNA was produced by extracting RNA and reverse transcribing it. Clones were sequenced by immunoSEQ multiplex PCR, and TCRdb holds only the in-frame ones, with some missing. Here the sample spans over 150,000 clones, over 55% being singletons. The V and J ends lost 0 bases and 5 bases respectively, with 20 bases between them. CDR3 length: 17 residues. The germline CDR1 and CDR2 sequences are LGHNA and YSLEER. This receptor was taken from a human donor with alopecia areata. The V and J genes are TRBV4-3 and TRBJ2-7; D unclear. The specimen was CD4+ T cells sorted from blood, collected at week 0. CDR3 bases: TGCGCCAGCAGCCAAGAGGCACGCAGGAACTTAGGCCACGAGCAGTACTTC. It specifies CASSQEARRNLGHEQYF.